The 24 T cell receptor beta chains below come from one sample, sequenced in a study of cytomegalovirus exposure and HLA in healthy donors. The PCR contained 60 Vbeta and 13 Jbeta primers. The table came from immunoSEQ multiplex PCR; TCRdb's copy has only in-frame clones and leaves some out. The data show 90,000 or so clones, nearly 80% seen once. Specimen: PBMCs. The source is a female donor in good health and CMV-seronegative.

This chain joins TRBV7-8 and TRBJ1-5, with TRBD1 as a possible D gene (5 bases). V gave up 1 base and J gave up 6 bases, with 7 bases separating them. In germline, CDR1 is SGHVS, CDR2 FQNEAQ. The CDR3 covers 13 residues. This CDR3 reads CASSLGGGQPQHF. In DNA, the CDR3 is TGTGCCAGCAGCTTAGGCGGGGGTCAGCCCCAGCATTTT.

The V and J genes are TRBV28 and TRBJ1-1; D perhaps matches TRBD1 (6 bases). The V end was cut by 4 bases, the J end by 2 bases, with 14 bases between. The CDR3 contains 15 residues. Germline CDR1 MDHEN, CDR2 SYDVKM. CDR3 sequence reads: CASSSPTGLNTEAFF. In nucleotides, the CDR3 is TGTGCCAGCAGTTCGCCGACAGGTCTTAACACTGAAGCTTTCTTT.

This clone is a singleton in its sample. The chain recombines TRBV7-9 with TRBJ2-7, with TRBD2 as a possible D gene (6 bases). The CDR3 is 14 residues long. The germline V gene has CDR1 SEHNR and CDR2 FQNEAQ (reference sequence). V was clipped by 4 bases and J by 5 bases, with 15 bases between them. CDR3 coding DNA: TGTGCCAGCAGCTCCGCGGGCCGCGGGGACGAGCAGTACTTC. It codes for CASSSAGRGDEQYF. The entire variable domain, with the rest obtained from reference TRBV7-9 and TRBJ2-7, is as follows: DTGVSQNPRHKITKRGQNVTFRCDPISEHNRLYWYRQTLGQGPEFLTYFQNEAQLEKSRLLSDRFSAERPKGSFSTLEIQRTEQGDSAMYLCASSSAGRGDEQYFGPGTRLTVT.

The rearrangement uses TRBV7-2 and TRBJ2-1; the match to TRBD2 covers 13 bases. Germline V gene sequence: CDR1 SGHTA, CDR2 FQGNSA. This CDR3 region has 15 residues. J gave up 7 bases and V 6 bases, and 6 bases lay outside the gene matches. Here the CDR3 reads CASSSGLAGANEQFF. CDR3 in DNA: TGTGCCAGCAGTTCCGGACTAGCGGGGGCAAATGAGCAGTTCTTC.

The chain links TRBV5-1 to TRBJ2-6; TRBD2 might be the D (7 bases). Trimming stripped 0 bases from V and 2 bases from J, with 9 bases between. The CDR3 covers 16 residues. CDR1 SGHRS and CDR2 YFSETQ come from the germline V gene. The CDR3: CASSLGGGAGANVLTF. The CDR3 region has the DNA TGCGCCAGCAGCTTGGGGGGGGGCGCTGGGGCCAACGTCCTGACTTTC.

The V call is TRBV15, the J call TRBJ1-5, with 7 nucleotides matching TRBD1. V dropped 3 bases and J dropped 6; count of bases not matched to a gene: 8. This CDR3 is built from 15 residues. The germline CDR1 and CDR2 sequences are LNHNV and YYDKDF (reference sequence). CDR3 amino acids: CATSSGQVSSQPQHF. CDR3 sequence (DNA): TGTGCCACCAGCAGCGGACAGGTTTCGAGTCAGCCCCAGCATTTT.

In the case of this clone: Additional DNA sequences in this sample encode the identical CDR3. The genes are TRBV2 and TRBJ1-5; 9 nucleotides align to TRBD1. V was pared by 4 bases and J by 2 bases, with 0 bases of the junction left unmatched. This CDR3 has 14 residues. CDR1 and CDR2 (germline): SNHLY, FYNNEI. This CDR3 reads CASSGTGGNQPQHF. CDR3 DNA sequence: TGTGCCAGCAGTGGGACAGGGGGCAATCAGCCCCAGCATTTT.

CDR3 bases: TGTGCCAGCAGATCGCGGGGAGATACGCAGTATTTT. Translated, it gives CASRSRGDTQYF. The chain joins TRBV5-8 to TRBJ2-3; the D gene is possibly TRBD2 (6 bases). V lost 5 bases to trimming and J lost 5 bases, with 9 bases between them. The V gene's germline CDR1 is SGHTS and CDR2 YDEGEE. This CDR3 contains 12 residues.

The chain recombines TRBV12-2 with TRBJ1-5; the D call TRBD1 from the table was never checked on the DNA. TRBV12-2 is a pseudogene segment. This CDR3 spans 16 amino acids. The CDR3 is CASRFGGQGAGQPQHF. CDR3 DNA sequence: TGTGCAAGTCGCTTTGGTGGACAGGGGGCTGGGCAGCCCCAGCATTTT.

The chain recombines TRBV5-1 with TRBJ2-2, with D unclear. This CDR3 has 16 residues. CDR1 and CDR2 from the germline V gene are SGHRS and YFSETQ. V lost 4 bases to trimming and J lost 0 bases, with 13 bases between them. The CDR3 DNA is TGCGCCAGCAGCACTTACCCGTCTTCGAACACCGGGGAGCTGTTTTTT. Its protein product is CASSTYPSSNTGELFF.

In its sample, this clone was seen once. V gene TRBV6-5 combines with J gene TRBJ1-5; 10 bases match TRBD1. The V gene end was trimmed by 6 bases and the J gene end by 7 bases; junction bases not matched to a gene: 3. Germline lookup yields CDR1 MNHEY and CDR2 SVGAGI. The CDR3 consists of 13 residues. CDR3 sequence reads: CASREDRGQPQHF. CDR3 in DNA: TGTGCCAGCAGGGAGGACAGGGGGCAGCCCCAGCATTTT.

About this clone itself: One end of the junction fails to match germline, which may point to a read error. The chain combines TRBV7-7 with TRBJ1-3; D not certain. Looked up from germline, CDR1 is SSHAT and CDR2 is FNYEAQ (reference sequence). CDR3 length: 16 amino acids. CDR3 DNA: TGTGCTAGCAGCTTAGGTCCGGTTACTGCTGGAAACACCATATATTTT. The encoded protein is CASSLGPVTAGNTIYF.

Notes on this clone: At the DNA level, this CDR3 is encoded by other sequences in the same sample as well. The chain carries TRBV9 and TRBJ1-1, with 7 bases identical to TRBD1. CDR3 size: 13 residues. Per germline, CDR1 SGDLS and CDR2 YYNGEE. The V gene end was trimmed by 0 bases and the J gene end by 4 bases; junction bases not matched to a gene: 0. CDR3 nucleotides: TGTGCCAGCAGCGTAGGGACAGGCACTGAAGCTTTCTTT. This sequence encodes CASSVGTGTEAFF.

CDR3: CASRVQGEMNQPQHF. In DNA form, the CDR3 reads TGTGCCAGCAGAGTACAGGGAGAGATGAATCAGCCCCAGCATTTT. The chain employs TRBV6-6 and TRBJ1-5; a possible D gene is TRBD1 (6 bases). V was clipped by 6 bases and J by 4 bases, with 16 bases between them. The germline CDR1 and CDR2 sequences are MNHNY and SVGAGI (reference sequence). This CDR3 region has 15 residues.

This clone was found a few times. The J gene is TRBJ2-1, the V gene TRBV30; D is unresolved. The CDR3 totals 12 residues. Deletions cut 4 bases from V and 3 bases from J, with 7 bases between. The germline V gene encodes CDR1 GTSNPN and CDR2 SVGIG (reference sequence). The CDR3 DNA sequence: TGTGCCTGGATCATCAACTACAATGAGCAGTTCTTC. Its translation is CAWIINYNEQFF.

The rearrangement links TRBV5-4 to TRBJ2-7; 10 bases map to TRBD1. CDR3 length equals 16 residues. Germline CDR1 and CDR2: SGHNT and YYREEE (reference sequence). Losses at the gene ends were 0 bases for V and 7 bases for J; bases not matched to a gene: 10. For the CDR3, the DNA is TGTGCCAGCAGCTTGGGGACCGGGACAGGGGTTCGGGAGCAGTACTTC. Protein product: CASSLGTGTGVREQYF. The whole variable domain, filled in from reference TRBV5-4 and TRBJ2-7, reads ETGVTQSPTHLIKTRGQQVTLRCSSQSGHNTVSWYQQALGQGPQFIFQYYREEENGRGNFPPRFSGLQFPNYSSELNVNALELDDSALYLCASSLGTGTGVREQYFGPGTRLTVT.

The chain recombines TRBV7-6 with TRBJ2-6, with unresolved D. The germline CDR1 and CDR2 sequences are SGHVS and FNYEAQ. V gave up 1 base and J gave up 4 bases, with 17 bases separating them. This CDR3 has 18 amino acids. In DNA form, the CDR3 reads TGTGCCAGCAGCTTAGGGAGAGGTATCTCGAGAGGGGCCAACGTCCTGACTTTC. Residues: CASSLGRGISRGANVLTF.

This rearrangement joins TRBV28 to TRBJ1-5; a possible D gene is TRBD1 (6 bases). Trimming stripped 5 bases from V and 8 bases from J, with 16 bases between. Germline V CDR1 and CDR2: MDHEN, SYDVKM. This CDR3 is 14 amino acids long. CDR3 loop: CASSRQEAREPQHF. The CDR3 nucleotides read TGTGCCAGCAGTCGACAGGAGGCGAGAGAGCCCCAGCATTTT.

The rearrangement links TRBV5-6 to TRBJ1-1; D uncertain. The germline V gene encodes CDR1 SGHDT and CDR2 YYEEEE. The CDR3 has 13 amino acids. V lost 4 bases, J lost 3 bases, and 10 bases lay in between. CDR3 in amino acids: CASSLPGYTEAFF. CDR3 nucleotides: TGTGCCAGCAGCCTCCCGGGGTACACTGAAGCTTTCTTT.

The chain couples TRBV4-2 to TRBJ1-6; 7 bases fit TRBD1. The length of the CDR3 is 15 residues. Germline assignment: CDR1 LGHNA and CDR2 YNFKEQ. Trimming cost V 0 bases and J 10 bases; bases outside gene matches: 6. The CDR3 region is CASSQEQGSQSPLHF. CDR3 coding DNA: TGTGCCAGCAGCCAAGAACAGGGGAGTCAGTCACCCCTCCACTTT.

The chain links TRBV6-6 to TRBJ1-5; TRBD1 matches at 7 bases. V shed 4 bases, J shed 9 bases, and the junction held 12 bases outside the gene matches. Germline V CDR1 and CDR2: MNHNY, SVGAGI (reference sequence). This CDR3 is 15 amino acids long. CDR3 sequence reads: CASSSGQAGVGPQHF. As DNA, the CDR3 is TGTGCCAGCAGTTCCGGACAGGCTGGGGTTGGGCCCCAGCATTTT.

This clone was observed once. The gene calls are TRBV2 and TRBJ2-5; 12 nucleotides agree with TRBD1. This CDR3 has 14 residues. V was pared by 7 bases and J by 4 bases, with 4 bases of the junction left unmatched. From germline, CDR1 is SNHLY and CDR2 FYNNEI. In DNA form, the CDR3 reads TGTGCCAGCAAGGGACAGGGGGCCGGAGAGACCCAGTACTTC. It encodes CASKGQGAGETQYF.

The rearrangement uses TRBV25-1 and TRBJ2-3; 7 positions agree with TRBD2. The germline V gene encodes CDR1 MGHDK and CDR2 SYGVNS. V was clipped by 3 bases and J by 6 bases; unmatched bases: 6. The CDR3 runs to 14 residues. CDR3 amino acids: CASSETSPGDTQYF. In DNA, the CDR3 is TGTGCCAGCAGTGAGACTAGCCCCGGGGATACGCAGTATTTT.

This sequence joins TRBV6-6 and TRBJ1-2, with 10 bases aligning to TRBD1. V shed 10 bases, J shed 2 bases, and the junction held 4 bases outside the gene matches. This CDR3 is built from 13 residues. CDR1 MNHNY and CDR2 SVGAGI come from the germline V gene (reference sequence). CDR3 sequence reads: CATSGQGNYGYTF. Written as DNA, the CDR3 is TGTGCCACCTCGGGACAGGGGAACTATGGCTACACCTTC.